This T cell receptor beta chain was identified in a study of blood T cell repertoires in COVID-19. The V end lost 0 bases, the J end lost 0 bases, and 9 bases lay between the germline ends. The germline V gene has CDR1 SGDLS and CDR2 YYNGEE. The CDR3 is 16 amino acids. Authors' methods: From reference gene primer amplification, estimates of nucleated cell counts were derived. Profiling relied on immunoSEQ multiplex PCR, and the TCRdb table lists in-frame clones only, not all of them. The V and J calls and clone size were taken over from that table, and D and trimming were inferred from the DNA. The table has 300,000 to 350,000 clones, about 87% seen once. In Seattle, patients joined the study during active infection and were tracked longitudinally.

This clonotype was obtained from a woman aged 45 to 65 with COVID-19, enrolled during active disease. Sample: peripheral blood. This rearrangement joins TRBV9 to TRBJ2-2; D remains unclear. CDR3 residues: CASSVDSYANTGELFF. CDR3 DNA: TGTGCCAGCAGCGTAGACTCGTACGCGAACACCGGGGAGCTGTTTTTT.